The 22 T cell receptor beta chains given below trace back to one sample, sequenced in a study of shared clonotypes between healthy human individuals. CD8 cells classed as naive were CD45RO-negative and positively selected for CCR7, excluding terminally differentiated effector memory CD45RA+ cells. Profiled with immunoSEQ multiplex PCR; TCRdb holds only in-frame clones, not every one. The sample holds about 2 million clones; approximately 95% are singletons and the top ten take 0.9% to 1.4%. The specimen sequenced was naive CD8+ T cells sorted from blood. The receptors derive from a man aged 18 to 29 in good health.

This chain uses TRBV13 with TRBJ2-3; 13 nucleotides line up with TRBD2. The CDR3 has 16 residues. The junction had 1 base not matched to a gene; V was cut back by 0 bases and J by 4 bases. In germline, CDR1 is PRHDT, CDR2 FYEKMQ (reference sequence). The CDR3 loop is CASSLGGLAGSDTQYF. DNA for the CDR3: TGTGCCAGCAGCTTAGGGGGACTAGCGGGATCAGATACGCAGTATTTT. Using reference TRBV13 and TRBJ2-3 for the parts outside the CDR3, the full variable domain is AAGVIQSPRHLIKEKRETATLKCYPIPRHDTVYWYQQGPGQDPQFLISFYEKMQSDKGSIPDRFSAQQFSDYHSELNMSSLELGDSALYFCASSLGGLAGSDTQYFGPGTRLTVL.

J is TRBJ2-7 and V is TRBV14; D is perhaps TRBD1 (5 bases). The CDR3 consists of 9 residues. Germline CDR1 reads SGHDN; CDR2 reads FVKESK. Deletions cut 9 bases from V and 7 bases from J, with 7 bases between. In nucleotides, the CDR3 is TGTGCCAGTCCAGGGGAGCAGTACTTC. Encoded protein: CASPGEQYF.

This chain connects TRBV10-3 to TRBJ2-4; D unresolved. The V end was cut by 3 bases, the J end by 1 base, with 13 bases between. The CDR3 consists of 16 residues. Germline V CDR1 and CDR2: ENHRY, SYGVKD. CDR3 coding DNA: TGTGCCATCAGTGATTCGGACCTTACTGCCAAAAACATTCAGTACTTC. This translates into CAISDSDLTAKNIQYF.

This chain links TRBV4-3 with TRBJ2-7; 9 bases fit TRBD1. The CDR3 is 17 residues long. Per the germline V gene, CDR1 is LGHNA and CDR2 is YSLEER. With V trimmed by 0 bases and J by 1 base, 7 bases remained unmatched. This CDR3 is CASSQEVSTGGSYEQYF. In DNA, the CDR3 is TGCGCCAGCAGCCAAGAAGTATCGACAGGGGGTTCCTACGAGCAGTACTTC.

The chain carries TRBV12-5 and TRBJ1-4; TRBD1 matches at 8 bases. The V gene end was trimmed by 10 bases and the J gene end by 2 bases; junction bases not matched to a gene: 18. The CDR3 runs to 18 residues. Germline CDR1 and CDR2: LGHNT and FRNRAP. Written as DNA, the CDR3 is TGTGCTACTCCCCCGGACAGGGTTGGGAGGGGGACTAATGAAAAACTGTTTTTT. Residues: CATPPDRVGRGTNEKLFF. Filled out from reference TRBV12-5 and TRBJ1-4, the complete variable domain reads DARVTQTPRHKVTEMGQEVTMRCQPILGHNTVFWYRQTMMQGLELLAYFRNRAPLDDSGMPKDRFSAEMPDATLATLKIQPSEPRDSAVYFCATPPDRVGRGTNEKLFFGSGTQLSVL.

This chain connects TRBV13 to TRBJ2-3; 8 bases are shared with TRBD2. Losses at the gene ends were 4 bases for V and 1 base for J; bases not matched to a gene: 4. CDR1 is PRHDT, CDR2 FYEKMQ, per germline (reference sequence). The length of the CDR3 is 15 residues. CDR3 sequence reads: CASSSERGRTDTQYF. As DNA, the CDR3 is TGTGCCAGCAGCTCCGAGCGGGGGCGCACAGATACGCAGTATTTT.

CDR3 region: CASSLDSAFQGPLHF. The CDR3 nucleotides read TGCGCCAGCAGCTTGGATTCAGCCTTCCAGGGACCCCTCCACTTT. V usage is TRBV5-1 and J usage is TRBJ1-6; TRBD1 is a possible D gene (5 bases). CDR3 length: 15 amino acids. Germline lookup yields CDR1 SGHRS and CDR2 YFSETQ. The ends were cut back, 0 bases at V and 12 bases at J, with 16 bases in the middle.

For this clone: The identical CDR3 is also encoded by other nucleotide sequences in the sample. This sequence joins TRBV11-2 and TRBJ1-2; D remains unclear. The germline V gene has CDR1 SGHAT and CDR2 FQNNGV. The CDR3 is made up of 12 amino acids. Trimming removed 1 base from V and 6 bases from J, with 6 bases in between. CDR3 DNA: TGTGCCAGCAGCTTAGGTACGGATGGCTACACCTTC. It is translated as CASSLGTDGYTF.

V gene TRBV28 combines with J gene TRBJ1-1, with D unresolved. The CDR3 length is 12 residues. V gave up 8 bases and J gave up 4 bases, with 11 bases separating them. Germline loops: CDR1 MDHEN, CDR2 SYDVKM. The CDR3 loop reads CASGWRSTEAFF. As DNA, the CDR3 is TGTGCCAGCGGGTGGCGGTCCACTGAAGCTTTCTTT.

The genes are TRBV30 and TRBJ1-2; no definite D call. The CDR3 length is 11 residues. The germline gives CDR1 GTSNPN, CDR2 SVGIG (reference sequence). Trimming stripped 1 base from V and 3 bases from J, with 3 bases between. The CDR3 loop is CAWSDYYGYTF. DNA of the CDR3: TGTGCCTGGAGTGATTACTATGGCTACACCTTC.

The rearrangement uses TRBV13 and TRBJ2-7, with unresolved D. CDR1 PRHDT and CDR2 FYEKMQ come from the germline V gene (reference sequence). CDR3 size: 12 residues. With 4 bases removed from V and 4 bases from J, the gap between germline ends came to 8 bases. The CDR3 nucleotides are TGTGCCAGCAGCTCCGATAAGTACGAGCAGTACTTC. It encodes CASSSDKYEQYF. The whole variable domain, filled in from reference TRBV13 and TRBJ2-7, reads AAGVIQSPRHLIKEKRETATLKCYPIPRHDTVYWYQQGPGQDPQFLISFYEKMQSDKGSIPDRFSAQQFSDYHSELNMSSLELGDSALYFCASSSDKYEQYFGPGTRLTVT.

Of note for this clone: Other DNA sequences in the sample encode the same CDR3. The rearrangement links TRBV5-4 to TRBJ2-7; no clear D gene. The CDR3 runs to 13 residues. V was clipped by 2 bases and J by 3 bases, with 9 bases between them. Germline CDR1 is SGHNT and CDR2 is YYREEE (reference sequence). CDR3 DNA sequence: TGTGCCAGCAGCTTCTTCGGCAGCTACGAGCAGTACTTC. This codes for CASSFFGSYEQYF. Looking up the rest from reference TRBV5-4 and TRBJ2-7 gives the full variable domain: ETGVTQSPTHLIKTRGQQVTLRCSSQSGHNTVSWYQQALGQGPQFIFQYYREEENGRGNFPPRFSGLQFPNYSSELNVNALELDDSALYLCASSFFGSYEQYFGPGTRLTVT.

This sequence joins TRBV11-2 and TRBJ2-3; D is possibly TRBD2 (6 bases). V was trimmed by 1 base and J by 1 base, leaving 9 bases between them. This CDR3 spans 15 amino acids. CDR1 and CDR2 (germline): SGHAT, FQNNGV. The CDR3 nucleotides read TGTGCCAGCAGCTTAGCGCGGGACGGCACAGATACGCAGTATTTT. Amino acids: CASSLARDGTDTQYF.

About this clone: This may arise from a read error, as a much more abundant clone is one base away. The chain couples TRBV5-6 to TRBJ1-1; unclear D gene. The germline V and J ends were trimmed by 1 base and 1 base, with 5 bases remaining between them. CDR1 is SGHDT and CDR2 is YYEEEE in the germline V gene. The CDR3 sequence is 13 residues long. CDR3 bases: TGTGCCAGCAGCTTGACAGAGAACACTGAAGCTTTCTTT. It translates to CASSLTENTEAFF.

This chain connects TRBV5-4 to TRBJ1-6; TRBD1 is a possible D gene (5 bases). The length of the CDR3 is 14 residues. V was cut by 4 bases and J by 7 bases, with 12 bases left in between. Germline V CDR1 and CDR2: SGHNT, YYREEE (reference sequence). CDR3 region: CASSGGSGNSPLHF. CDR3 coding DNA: TGTGCCAGCAGCGGGGGGTCGGGGAATTCACCCCTCCACTTT.

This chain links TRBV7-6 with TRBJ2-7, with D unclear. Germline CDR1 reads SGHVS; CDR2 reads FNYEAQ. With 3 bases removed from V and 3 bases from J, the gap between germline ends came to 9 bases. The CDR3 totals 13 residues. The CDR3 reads CASSFGQHYEQYF. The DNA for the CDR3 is TGTGCCAGCAGCTTCGGGCAGCACTACGAGCAGTACTTC.

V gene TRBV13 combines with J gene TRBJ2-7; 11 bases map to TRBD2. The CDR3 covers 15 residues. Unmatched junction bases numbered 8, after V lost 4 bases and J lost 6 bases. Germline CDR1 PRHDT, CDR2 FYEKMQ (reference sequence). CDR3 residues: CASSSTGLAAGEQYF. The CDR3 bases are TGTGCCAGCAGCTCAACGGGACTAGCGGCGGGCGAGCAGTACTTC. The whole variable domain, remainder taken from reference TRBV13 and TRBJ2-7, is AAGVIQSPRHLIKEKRETATLKCYPIPRHDTVYWYQQGPGQDPQFLISFYEKMQSDKGSIPDRFSAQQFSDYHSELNMSSLELGDSALYFCASSSTGLAAGEQYFGPGTRLTVT.

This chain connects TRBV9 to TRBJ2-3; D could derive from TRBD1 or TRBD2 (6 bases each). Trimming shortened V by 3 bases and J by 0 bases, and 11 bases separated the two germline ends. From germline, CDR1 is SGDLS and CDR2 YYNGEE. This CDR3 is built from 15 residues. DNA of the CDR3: TGTGCCAGCAGCGAGGAGGGGGTTAGCACAGATACGCAGTATTTT. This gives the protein CASSEEGVSTDTQYF. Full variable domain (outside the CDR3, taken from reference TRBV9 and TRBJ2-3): DSGVTQTPKHLITATGQRVTLRCSPRSGDLSVYWYQQSLDQGLQFLIQYYNGEERAKGNILERFSAQQFPDLHSELNLSSLELGDSALYFCASSEEGVSTDTQYFGPGTRLTVL.

Written as DNA, the CDR3 is TGTGCCATCTGGACTAGCGCTGTCGGGGAGCTGTTTTTT. Protein: CAIWTSAVGELFF. The chain links TRBV19 to TRBJ2-2; 9 nucleotides match TRBD2. The CDR3 is 13 residues long. Per germline, CDR1 LNHDA and CDR2 SQIVND (reference sequence). Trimming cost V 10 bases and J 7 bases; bases outside gene matches: 7.

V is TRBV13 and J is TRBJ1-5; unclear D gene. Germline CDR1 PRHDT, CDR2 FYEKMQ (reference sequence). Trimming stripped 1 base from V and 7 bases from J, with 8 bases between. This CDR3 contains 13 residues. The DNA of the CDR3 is TGTGCCAGCAGCTTAGCGGGGAACCAGCCCCAGCATTTT. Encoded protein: CASSLAGNQPQHF.

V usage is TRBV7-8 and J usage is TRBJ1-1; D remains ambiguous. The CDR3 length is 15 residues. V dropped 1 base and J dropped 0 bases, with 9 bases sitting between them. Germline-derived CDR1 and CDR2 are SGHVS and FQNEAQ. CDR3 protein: CASSLVVGMNTEAFF. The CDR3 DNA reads TGTGCCAGCAGCTTAGTCGTGGGAATGAACACTGAAGCTTTCTTT.

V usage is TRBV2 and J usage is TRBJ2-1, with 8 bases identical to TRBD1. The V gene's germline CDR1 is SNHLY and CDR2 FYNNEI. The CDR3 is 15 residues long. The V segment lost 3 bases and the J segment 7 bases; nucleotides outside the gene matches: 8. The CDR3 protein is CASSDLRTGNNEQFF. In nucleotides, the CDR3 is TGTGCCAGCAGTGATCTACGGACAGGGAATAATGAGCAGTTCTTC.